These 24 T cell receptor beta chains originate from one sample sequenced in a study of cytomegalovirus exposure and HLA in healthy donors. The study ran its PCR with 60 Vbeta and 13 Jbeta primers. Sequenced by immunoSEQ multiplex PCR; TCRdb stores in-frame clones only, minus some. The sample lists about 76,000 clones, around four fifths occurring once. The material sequenced was PBMCs. Receptor source: a woman aged 40 to 50 in good health and CMV-seropositive.

In DNA form, the CDR3 reads TGTGCCACCAGCCAGGGACAGGCTTCCTACGAGCAGTACTTC. Translating gives CATSQGQASYEQYF. This sequence joins TRBV15 and TRBJ2-7; 8 positions match TRBD1. This CDR3 region has 14 residues. The V segment lost 5 bases and the J segment 1 base; nucleotides outside the gene matches: 4. Germline-derived CDR1 and CDR2 are LNHNV and YYDKDF (reference sequence).

The chain employs TRBV11-2 and TRBJ2-7; TRBD2 matches 8 bases. Germline-derived CDR1 and CDR2 are SGHAT and FQNNGV. V lost 5 bases to trimming and J lost 2 bases; unmatched junction nucleotides: 8. This CDR3 spans 15 amino acids. CDR3 in DNA: TGTGCCAGCAGCACACCGCGGGGGGCGGCCTACGAGCAGTACTTC. Protein product: CASSTPRGAAYEQYF.

The V gene is TRBV10-3, the J gene TRBJ1-1; D is uncertain. V lost 2 bases to trimming and J lost 4 bases, with 11 bases between them. CDR3 length: 14 amino acids. The germline gives CDR1 ENHRY, CDR2 SYGVKD. CDR3 amino acids: CAISEGGTGTEAFF. In nucleotides, the CDR3 is TGTGCCATCAGTGAGGGAGGTACGGGCACTGAAGCTTTCTTT.

The CDR3 sequence: CASSPGTSGGARETQYF. CDR3 nucleotide sequence: TGTGCCAGCAGCCCCGGGACTAGCGGGGGGGCGCGAGAGACCCAGTACTTC. The chain carries TRBV7-8 and TRBJ2-5; 16 nucleotides match TRBD2. This CDR3 is built from 17 residues. The trim removed 5 bases at V and 4 bases at J, leaving 7 bases unmatched. Germline-derived CDR1 and CDR2 are SGHVS and FQNEAQ.

This clone came up a few times. The chain has TRBV6-5 and TRBJ2-1; the D is unclear. The CDR3 totals 13 residues. CDR1 and CDR2 from the germline V gene are MNHEY and SVGAGI. The V end lost 6 bases, the J end lost 6 bases, and 12 bases lay between the germline ends. This CDR3 is CASRNEWANEQFF. The CDR3 DNA follows: TGTGCCAGCAGGAACGAGTGGGCCAATGAGCAGTTCTTC.

The genes are TRBV14 and TRBJ2-7; D gene uncertain. Germline V CDR1 and CDR2: SGHDN, FVKESK. CDR3 length: 13 amino acids. Trimming removed 1 base from V and 3 bases from J, with 7 bases in between. This chain's CDR3 is CASSQVPIYEQYF. In nucleotides, the CDR3 is TGTGCCAGCAGCCAAGTCCCCATCTACGAGCAGTACTTC.

The CDR3 spells CASSSISYLAGGPLNEQFF. CDR3 nucleotide sequence: TGTGCCAGCAGCTCGATAAGTTACCTAGCGGGGGGGCCGCTCAATGAGCAGTTCTTC. The chain recombines TRBV11-2 with TRBJ2-1; TRBD2 aligns across 12 bases. The V gene end was trimmed by 4 bases and the J gene end by 6 bases; junction bases not matched to a gene: 16. CDR1 is SGHAT and CDR2 is FQNNGV in the germline V gene. The CDR3 is 19 amino acids.

The CDR3 spells CASSEGTGESNEQFF. CDR3 sequence (DNA): TGTGCCAGCAGTGAGGGGACAGGGGAGAGCAATGAGCAGTTCTTC. The chain employs TRBV6-4 and TRBJ2-1; 10 nucleotides match TRBD1. In germline, CDR1 is MRHNA, CDR2 SNTAGT. The CDR3 loop spans 15 amino acids. The V gene end was trimmed by 3 bases and the J gene end by 6 bases; junction bases not matched to a gene: 5.

The CDR3 region has the DNA TGTGCCGGGGGAGCGGGGGCCGGGACCGGGGAGCTGTTTTTT. Protein product: CAGGAGAGTGELFF. V and J are TRBV30 and TRBJ2-2; the match to TRBD2 covers 8 bases. Trimming cost V 8 bases and J 5 bases; bases outside gene matches: 10. Germline V lookup: CDR1 GTSNPN, CDR2 SVGIG (reference sequence). There are 14 residues in the CDR3.

The chain employs TRBV5-1 and TRBJ1-2; 7 nucleotides line up with TRBD1. The CDR3 has 14 amino acids. V dropped 4 bases and J dropped 4; count of bases not matched to a gene: 7. Germline V gene data show CDR1 as SGHRS and CDR2 as YFSETQ. As DNA, the CDR3 is TGCGCCAGCAGCATCGGACAGGTATCCTATGGCTACACCTTC. This sequence encodes CASSIGQVSYGYTF.

This chain joins TRBV7-9 and TRBJ1-6, with 9 bases lining up with TRBD1. Germline V lookup: CDR1 SEHNR, CDR2 FQNEAQ (reference sequence). CDR3 size: 16 residues. J gave up 9 bases and V 5 bases, and 11 bases lay outside the gene matches. The CDR3 here is CASSPTGQGRLSPLHF. CDR3 DNA sequence: TGTGCCAGCAGCCCAACGGGACAGGGACGTCTTTCACCCCTCCACTTT.

The V call is TRBV5-1, the J call TRBJ1-2; D unclear. The CDR3 totals 13 residues. The V end was cut by 3 bases, the J end by 4 bases, with 10 bases between. CDR1 and CDR2 from the germline V gene are SGHRS and YFSETQ. The CDR3 nucleotides are TGCGCCAGCAGCTCAGACGGGATCTATGGCTACACCTTC. Translated: CASSSDGIYGYTF.

The CDR3 sequence: CASSQETGLNQPQHF. CDR3 DNA sequence: TGCGCCAGCAGCCAAGAGACAGGCCTCAATCAGCCCCAGCATTTT. The gene calls are TRBV4-1 and TRBJ1-5, with a possible D match to TRBD1 (6 bases). Germline-derived CDR1 and CDR2 are MGHRA and YSYEKL. V lost 0 bases, J lost 3 bases, and 9 bases lay in between. The CDR3 consists of 15 residues.

The DNA of the CDR3 is TGTGCCACCAGCCCCCCCAGGGGAAATGAGCAGTTCTTC. It is translated as CATSPPRGNEQFF. V and J are TRBV15 and TRBJ2-1; D is possibly TRBD1 (6 bases). The CDR3 is 13 amino acids. V was shortened by 5 bases and J by 7 bases, with 12 bases between the two germline ends. CDR1 LNHNV and CDR2 YYDKDF come from the germline V gene (reference sequence).

V is TRBV27 and J is TRBJ1-2; 9 bases match TRBD1. After removal of 6 bases from V and 4 bases from J, the junction contained 6 bases not matched to a gene. Germline CDR1 and CDR2: MNHEY and SMNVEV (reference sequence). This CDR3 spans 14 amino acids. This CDR3 is CASSEDRGTYGYTF. The CDR3 DNA follows: TGTGCCAGCAGCGAGGACAGGGGTACCTATGGCTACACCTTC.

This chain connects TRBV5-1 to TRBJ1-1; 10 positions agree with TRBD1. This CDR3 is 14 amino acids long. After removal of 4 bases from V and 5 bases from J, the junction contained 5 bases not matched to a gene. The germline V gene encodes CDR1 SGHRS and CDR2 YFSETQ. The CDR3 DNA reads TGCGCCAGCAGCGCTGACAGGGGGCGTACTGAAGCTTTCTTT. Residues: CASSADRGRTEAFF.

The chain carries TRBV2 and TRBJ2-2; no clear D gene. CDR1 is SNHLY, CDR2 FYNNEI, per germline. The CDR3 is made up of 11 amino acids. The germline V and J ends were trimmed by 5 bases and 7 bases, with 5 bases remaining between them. Here the CDR3 reads CASSYSGELFF. The CDR3 DNA is TGTGCCAGCAGTTACAGCGGGGAGCTGTTTTTT.

The V and J genes are TRBV7-8 and TRBJ2-1; TRBD2 matches 7 bases. V shed 0 bases and J 4 bases; nucleotides not matched to a gene: 3. Germline values: CDR1 SGHVS, CDR2 FQNEAQ. This CDR3 contains 15 residues. The CDR3 protein is CASSLAGGMYNEQFF. CDR3 coding DNA: TGTGCCAGCAGCTTAGCGGGGGGGATGTACAATGAGCAGTTCTTC.

The genes are TRBV5-6 and TRBJ2-3; 9 positions agree with TRBD1. This CDR3 has 15 amino acids. The germline CDR1 and CDR2 sequences are SGHDT and YYEEEE. The V segment lost 0 bases and the J segment 6 bases; nucleotides outside the gene matches: 5. The CDR3: CASSLDRGLMDTQYF. CDR3 in DNA: TGTGCCAGCAGCTTGGACAGGGGGCTAATGGATACGCAGTATTTT. Complete variable domain (other parts from reference TRBV5-6 and TRBJ2-3): DAGVTQSPTHLIKTRGQQVTLRCSPKSGHDTVSWYQQALGQGPQFIFQYYEEEERQRGNFPDRFSGHQFPNYSSELNVNALLLGDSALYLCASSLDRGLMDTQYFGPGTRLTVL.

The chain couples TRBV7-9 to TRBJ1-6; TRBD1 aligns across 7 bases. Trimming took 5 bases from V and 7 from J; bases not matched to a gene: 8. The V gene's germline CDR1 is SEHNR and CDR2 FQNEAQ (reference sequence). CDR3 size: 15 residues. The CDR3: CASSRAGTENSPLHF. The CDR3 DNA reads as TGTGCCAGCAGCCGAGCAGGGACAGAGAATTCACCCCTCCACTTT.

This clone was observed a few times. The chain is built from TRBV4-2 and TRBJ2-3; TRBD2 matches 13 bases. There are 17 residues in the CDR3. The J segment lost 8 bases and the V segment lost 2 bases, leaving 10 bases of the junction unmatched. Germline CDR1 reads LGHNA; CDR2 reads YNFKEQ. The CDR3: CASSQQTSGGPSGTQYF. The DNA for the CDR3 is TGTGCCAGCAGCCAACAGACTAGCGGGGGGCCCTCCGGTACGCAGTATTTT.

To note about this clone: One base separates it from a far larger clone, so it is likely a read error. The same CDR3 also results from other DNA sequences found in this sample. The V call is TRBV7-9, the J call TRBJ2-5; tentatively, D is TRBD1 (5 bases). From germline, CDR1 is SEHNR and CDR2 FQNEAQ (reference sequence). V dropped 5 bases and J dropped 5 bases, with 18 bases sitting between them. The CDR3 contains 15 residues. The CDR3 loop reads CASSPEDSPRETQYF. As DNA, the CDR3 is TGTGCCAGCAGCCCCGAAGACAGCCCCCGGGAGACCCAGTACTTC. The entire variable domain, with the rest obtained from reference TRBV7-9 and TRBJ2-5, is as follows: DTGVSQNPRHKITKRGQNVTFRCDPISEHNRLYWYRQTLGQGPEFLTYFQNEAQLEKSRLLSDRFSAERPKGSFSTLEIQRTEQGDSAMYLCASSPEDSPRETQYFGPGTRLLVL.

This sequence joins TRBV7-2 and TRBJ2-1, with D possibly being TRBD1 (6 bases). CDR3 length equals 14 residues. Trimming pared 5 bases from V and 8 bases from J, leaving 16 bases between. Looked up from germline, CDR1 is SGHTA and CDR2 is FQGNSA. The CDR3 sequence is CASSDRTGSDEQFF. CDR3 sequence (DNA): TGTGCCAGCAGCGACAGAACAGGGAGCGATGAGCAGTTCTTC.

The rearrangement links TRBV19 to TRBJ1-1; D possibly corresponds to TRBD1 (5 bases). Germline V gene data show CDR1 as LNHDA and CDR2 as SQIVND (reference sequence). V was shortened by 7 bases and J by 8 bases, with 20 bases between the two germline ends. This CDR3 has 14 residues. The CDR3 loop is CASKATPTGGEAFF. The CDR3 DNA follows: TGTGCCAGTAAGGCAACACCGACTGGGGGGGAAGCTTTCTTT.